This TCR beta chain was sequenced for a study of CD8+CD57+ T cells in acquired aplastic anemia. CDR3 and TCR beta VDJ profiling relied on a genomic DNA template. A single record per CDR3 protein comes from TCRdb applying MiXCR to the reads. The data show fewer than 100,000 distinct CDR3 sequences, more than 40% seen once. Study-level points and caveats: Patients versus controls showed no significant CD8+ Simpson's diversity difference. Some 28 CD8+ CDR3 sequences occurred in both the patients and the controls.

As regards this clonotype: Its antigen is not known.

This CDR3 contains 11 residues. Germline values: CDR1 SQVTM, CDR2 ANQGSEA. V shed 3 bases and J shed 5 bases, with 7 bases lying between them. This clonotype was obtained from a human donor in good health, serving as a control. V and J are TRBV29-1 and TRBJ1-2, with D uncertain. Material for sequencing was sorted CD4+, CD8+, or CD8+CD57+ T cells (not recorded which) from PBMCs. The CDR3, as DNA: TGCAGCGTTGATTCAGCGTATGGCTACACCTTC. It is translated as CSVDSAYGYTF.